This T cell receptor beta chain was observed in a study of lymphopenia after photon versus proton radiotherapy. This CDR3 is 14 amino acids long. In germline, CDR1 is MNHEY, CDR2 SMNVEV (reference sequence). Losses at the gene ends were 6 bases for V and 3 bases for J; bases not matched to a gene: 5. Whole-study findings and limits: In patients who died, overall survival fell as post-nadir TCR diversity dropped more. Better survival with proton therapy was suggested as possible, not demonstrated. Post-nadir diversity loss with photons came from oligoclonal expansion, particularly CD8+ Temra cells.

TCRdb's copy holds only in-frame clones and misses some; the assay was immunoSEQ multiplex PCR. The top ten hold roughly 55% of the sample, which has around 15,000 clones, roughly nine tenths seen once. For this clone: Its antigen remains unknown.

Sequenced here: peripheral blood, sampled from a patient treated with proton-based radiotherapy. The receptor comes from a woman aged 60-75 years with cholangiocarcinoma. Some clones in this sample may be carry-over from other donors' samples. The chain couples TRBV27 to TRBJ1-2; the match to TRBD1 covers 9 bases. CDR3 in DNA: TGTGCCAGCAGGGGGGACAGGGTCGACTATGGCTACACCTTC. It is translated as CASRGDRVDYGYTF.